This T cell receptor (beta chain) was retrieved from a study of T cells in Graves' hyperthyroidism and ophthalmopathy. On the study more broadly: Staff took peripheral blood when the initial diagnosis was made, before any treatment began.

Study-wide points: Appearing also in blood were most of the thyroid clonotypes expanded above 0.001.

RNA transcripts provided the source from which TCR beta CDR3 regions were amplified. RT-PCR in the first round (using the HTBI primer set) targeted the TCR CDR3. TCRdb re-called the multiplex PCR reads through MiXCR, storing one row per CDR3 protein. The repertoire holds around 280,000 distinct CDR3 sequences, with 10% to 15% as singletons. The diagnoses drew upon clinical symptoms, serum thyroxine and TRAb, thyroid ultrasound and orbital computed tomography. Using roughly 9.4 ml of fresh peripheral blood, PBMCs were prepared. This clonotype was detected a few times. The target antigen is unknown. A much more abundant neighbour one base away suggests this may be a read error. Sequenced input: blood. This TCR came from a woman aged 30 to 39 with Graves' hyperthyroidism that later progressed to Graves' ophthalmopathy.

The CDR3 region is CASSSGGGDTQYF. The CDR3 nucleotides read TGTGCCTCCTCTAGCGGGGGCGGAGATACGCAGTATTTT. V and J are TRBV28 and TRBJ2-3, with 10 bases aligning to TRBD2. The CDR3 sequence is 13 residues long. Germline V gene sequence: CDR1 MDHEN, CDR2 SYDVKM. Trimming at V came to 11 bases and at J to 5 bases, leaving 7 bases not matched to a gene.